Each of the 18 T cell receptor beta chains below was sequenced from the same sample in a study of blood T cell repertoires in COVID-19. TCRdb keeps only in-frame clones here, not all; method: immunoSEQ multiplex PCR. This table has about 220,000 clones, approximately 86% appearing once. The sample was PBMCs or T cells enriched from blood (not recorded which). The receptors were gathered from a woman aged 50 to 60 with acute COVID-19.

The chain employs TRBV18 and TRBJ1-1; tentative D call: TRBD1 (6 bases). This CDR3 region has 14 residues. Germline CDR1 KGHSH, CDR2 LQKENI. Trimming shortened V by 3 bases and J by 4 bases, and 12 bases separated the two germline ends. CDR3 DNA: TGTGCCAGCTCACCCATACAGGGAGTCACTGAAGCTTTCTTT. Protein: CASSPIQGVTEAFF.

The CDR3: CASSPGRLLAGGYEQYF. In DNA form, the CDR3 reads TGTGCCAGCAGCCCGGGCCGACTACTAGCGGGAGGGTACGAGCAGTACTTC. V gene TRBV3-1 (or the pseudogene TRBV3-2) combines with J gene TRBJ2-7, with 13 nucleotides matching TRBD2. Unmatched junction bases numbered 10, after V lost 4 bases and J lost 4 bases. Per germline, CDR1 LGHDT and CDR2 YNNKEL (reference sequence). The CDR3 is made up of 17 amino acids.

This clone was seen a single time. The V and J genes are TRBV4-2 and TRBJ2-1; 8 bases align to TRBD2. The V gene end was trimmed by 3 bases and the J gene end by 9 bases; junction bases not matched to a gene: 7. This CDR3 has 14 amino acids. Germline-derived CDR1 and CDR2 are LGHNA and YNFKEQ. The CDR3 bases are TGTGCCAGCAGCCAGGCACGGGGGGGTGGTGAGCAGTTCTTC. Residues: CASSQARGGGEQFF.

V gene TRBV12-2 combines with J gene TRBJ2-7; the table gives TRBD2 as D, unverified against the DNA. TRBV12-2 is a known pseudogene. The CDR3 extends over 17 amino acids. The CDR3 is CASRLVETSGRAYEQYF. In DNA, the CDR3 is TGTGCAAGTCGCTTAGTGGAGACTAGCGGGAGGGCCTACGAGCAGTACTTC.

The chain is built from TRBV11-2 and TRBJ1-5, with D possibly matching TRBD1 (6 bases). CDR3 length equals 14 residues. With 2 bases removed from V and 6 bases from J, the gap between germline ends came to 11 bases. Germline CDR1 is SGHAT and CDR2 is FQNNGV. The CDR3 sequence is CASSLSAGAQPQHF. For the CDR3, the DNA is TGTGCCAGCAGCTTATCTGCAGGGGCTCAGCCCCAGCATTTT.

The genes are TRBV5-1 and TRBJ1-3; the match to TRBD1 covers 9 bases. V lost 4 bases to trimming and J lost 2 bases; unmatched junction nucleotides: 4. Germline V lookup: CDR1 SGHRS, CDR2 YFSETQ. The CDR3 spans 15 residues. The CDR3 DNA follows: TGCGCCAGCAGCCACCGGGACAGGGCTGGAAACACCATATATTTT. It yields the protein CASSHRDRAGNTIYF. Variable domain in full (rest from reference TRBV5-1 and TRBJ1-3): KAGVTQTPRYLIKTRGQQVTLSCSPISGHRSVSWYQQTPGQGLQFLFEYFSETQRNKGNFPGRFSGRQFSNSRSEMNVSTLELGDSALYLCASSHRDRAGNTIYFGEGSWLTVV.

This clone came up many times. This rearrangement joins TRBV7-2 to TRBJ2-2, with 8 bases that match TRBD2. The length of the CDR3 is 19 residues. V lost 5 bases and J lost 0; bases outside the gene matches: 14. The germline V gene has CDR1 SGHTA and CDR2 FQGNSA. CDR3 DNA: TGTGCCAGCAGCACTCCCGGGAGGGCACCGCCCCCGAACACCGGGGAGCTGTTTTTT. Protein product: CASSTPGRAPPPNTGELFF.

The genes are TRBV18 and TRBJ1-3; 7 bases agree with TRBD1. V shed 3 bases, J shed 7 bases, and the junction held 3 bases outside the gene matches. The CDR3 covers 13 residues. CDR1 is KGHSH, CDR2 LQKENI, per germline. The CDR3 nucleotides read TGTGCCAGCTCACCCGACAGGGCGAACACCATATATTTT. Its translation: CASSPDRANTIYF.

Here the CDR3 reads CASSSVGGAYNEQFF. In DNA form, the CDR3 reads TGTGCCAGCAGTTCAGTCGGGGGGGCCTACAATGAGCAGTTCTTC. This chain uses TRBV27 with TRBJ2-1; 8 bases line up with TRBD2. The CDR3 is 15 amino acids. Looked up from germline, CDR1 is MNHEY and CDR2 is SMNVEV (reference sequence). With V trimmed by 4 bases and J by 2 bases, 4 bases remained unmatched.

J is TRBJ1-5 and V is TRBV2, with a tentative D call TRBD1 (6 bases). This CDR3 is built from 14 residues. With 5 bases removed from V and 3 bases from J, the gap between germline ends came to 11 bases. Germline loops: CDR1 SNHLY, CDR2 FYNNEI. As DNA, the CDR3 is TGTGCCAGCAGTCAACAGGGTTCCAATCAGCCCCAGCATTTT. Its translation is CASSQQGSNQPQHF.

The chain carries TRBV11-2 and TRBJ2-7; unclear D gene. V gave up 1 base and J gave up 3 bases, with 7 bases separating them. The CDR3 has 13 residues. CDR1 is SGHAT, CDR2 FQNNGV, per germline. The DNA for the CDR3 is TGTGCCAGCAGCTTAGGGGCAGACTACGAGCAGTACTTC. Encoded protein: CASSLGADYEQYF.

Remarks on this clone: The same CDR3 arises from other DNA sequences in this sample as well. This chain joins TRBV12-3 or TRBV12-4 and TRBJ2-7; D possibly corresponds to TRBD2 (5 bases). CDR3 length: 12 amino acids. Trimming shortened V by 6 bases and J by 0 bases, and 6 bases separated the two germline ends. This CDR3 is CASSRDSYEQYF. In nucleotides, the CDR3 is TGTGCCAGCAGCCGGGACTCCTACGAGCAGTACTTC.

This rearrangement joins TRBV7-2 to TRBJ2-3; 10 nucleotides line up with TRBD2. Germline V CDR1 and CDR2: SGHTA, FQGNSA. The CDR3 sequence is 17 residues long. Germline trimming cut 4 bases from V and 3 bases from J; bases unmatched to any gene: 10. CDR3 nucleotide sequence: TGTGCCAGCAGCTCCGAGAGGGCTAGCGGGAGAACAGATACGCAGTATTTT. It is translated as CASSSERASGRTDTQYF. The complete variable domain, with remaining parts taken from reference TRBV7-2 and TRBJ2-3, reads GAGVSQSPSNKVTEKGKDVELRCDPISGHTALYWYRQSLGQGLEFLIYFQGNSAPDKSGLPSDRFSAERTGGSVSTLTIQRTQQEDSAVYLCASSSERASGRTDTQYFGPGTRLTVL.

The chain is built from TRBV18 and TRBJ2-4, with 7 bases that match TRBD2. J lost 4 bases, V lost 1 base, and 22 bases had no gene match. This CDR3 is built from 21 residues. CDR1 and CDR2 (germline): KGHSH, LQKENI. In nucleotides, the CDR3 is TGTGCCAGCTCACCACGGAAGTCGGGAGGCGCTAATATCGGTGGGAAAAACATTCAGTACTTC. Protein sequence: CASSPRKSGGANIGGKNIQYF.

The chain is built from TRBV5-1 and TRBJ2-6; tentative D call: TRBD2 (5 bases). Germline CDR1 and CDR2: SGHRS and YFSETQ. Between the trimmed V and J ends, which lost 1 base and 0 bases, there was a span of 14 bases. The CDR3 has 18 amino acids. CDR3 residues: CASSLRGSPFSGANVLTF. In DNA, the CDR3 is TGCGCCAGCAGCTTGAGAGGGTCACCCTTCTCTGGGGCCAACGTCCTGACTTTC.

The genes are TRBV7-9 and TRBJ1-1; 9 bases fit TRBD1. Germline V lookup: CDR1 SEHNR, CDR2 FQNEAQ (reference sequence). CDR3 size: 11 residues. Trimming took 7 bases from V and 11 from J; bases not matched to a gene: 5. CDR3 nucleotides: TGTGCCAGCAATTGGGGGACAGGGGCTTTCTTT. Translation: CASNWGTGAFF.

The chain links TRBV3-1 (or the pseudogene TRBV3-2) to TRBJ2-1; D remains ambiguous. The CDR3 totals 15 residues. Germline values: CDR1 LGHDT, CDR2 YNNKEL (reference sequence). Trimming took off 3 bases at V and 0 bases at J, with 9 bases between the two ends. In nucleotides, the CDR3 is TGTGCCAGCAGCCACGTCACAAGCTCCTACAATGAGCAGTTCTTC. It is translated as CASSHVTSSYNEQFF.

This clone has more than one count but fewer than ten. The genes are TRBV2 and TRBJ2-3; possibly TRBD2 for D (5 bases). With 4 bases removed from V and 6 bases from J, the gap between germline ends came to 14 bases. The CDR3 contains 14 residues. Germline V gives CDR1 SNHLY, CDR2 FYNNEI. The CDR3: CASSVSIVADTQYF. CDR3 coding DNA: TGTGCCAGCAGTGTCTCGATCGTAGCGGATACGCAGTATTTT.